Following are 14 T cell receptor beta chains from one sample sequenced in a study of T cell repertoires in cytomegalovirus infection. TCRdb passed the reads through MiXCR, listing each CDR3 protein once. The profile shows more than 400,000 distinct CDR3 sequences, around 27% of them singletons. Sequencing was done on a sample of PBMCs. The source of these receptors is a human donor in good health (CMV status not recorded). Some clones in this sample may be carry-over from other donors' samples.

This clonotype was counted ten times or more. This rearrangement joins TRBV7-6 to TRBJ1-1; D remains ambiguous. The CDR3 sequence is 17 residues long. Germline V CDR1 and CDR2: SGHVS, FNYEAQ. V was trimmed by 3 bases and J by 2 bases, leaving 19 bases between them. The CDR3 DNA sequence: TGTGCCAGCAGCTTCCGGCTTGGATACGGTCGAAACACTGAAGCTTTCTTT. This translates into CASSFRLGYGRNTEAFF.

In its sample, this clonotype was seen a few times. CDR3 sequence (DNA): TGTGCCAGCAGACTAGGGAATGCGGCAGATACGCAGTATTTT. Residues: CASRLGNAADTQYF. The gene calls are TRBV2 and TRBJ2-3; D possibly corresponds to TRBD2 (5 bases). V was cut by 6 bases and J by 4 bases, with 14 bases left in between. The CDR3 is made up of 14 amino acids. CDR1 is SNHLY, CDR2 FYNNEI, per germline.

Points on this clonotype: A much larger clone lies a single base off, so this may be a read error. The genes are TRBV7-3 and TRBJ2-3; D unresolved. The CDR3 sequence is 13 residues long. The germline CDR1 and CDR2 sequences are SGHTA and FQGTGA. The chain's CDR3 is CASILVTTDTQYF. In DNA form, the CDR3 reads TGTGCCAGCATCTTAGTCACCACAGATACGCAGTATTTT. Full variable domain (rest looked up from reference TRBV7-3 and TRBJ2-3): GAGVSQTPSNKVTEKGKYVELRCDPISGHTALYWYRQSLGQGPEFLIYFQGTGAADDSGLPNDRFFAVRPEGSVSTLKIQRTERGDSAVYLCASILVTTDTQYFGPGTRLTVL.

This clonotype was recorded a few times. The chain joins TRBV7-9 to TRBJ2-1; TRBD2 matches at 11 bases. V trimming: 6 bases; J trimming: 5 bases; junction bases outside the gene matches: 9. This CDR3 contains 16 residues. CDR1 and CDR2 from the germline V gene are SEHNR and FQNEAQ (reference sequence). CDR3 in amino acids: CASRSTSGNRHNEQFF. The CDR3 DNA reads TGTGCCAGCAGGTCGACTAGCGGGAATCGACACAATGAGCAGTTCTTC.

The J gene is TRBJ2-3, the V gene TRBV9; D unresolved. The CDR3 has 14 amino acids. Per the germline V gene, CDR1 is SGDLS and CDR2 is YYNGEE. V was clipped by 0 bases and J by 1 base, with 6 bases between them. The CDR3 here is CASSVGAGTDTQYF. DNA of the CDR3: TGTGCCAGCAGCGTAGGTGCAGGCACAGATACGCAGTATTTT.

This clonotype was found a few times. The CDR3 region is CASSPEATSSTDTQYF. The CDR3 nucleotides are TGTGCCAGCAGCCCTGAGGCGACATCTTCCACAGATACGCAGTATTTT. The chain has TRBV7-2 and TRBJ2-3; D not certain. The V end was cut by 5 bases, the J end by 2 bases, with 17 bases between. Germline V gives CDR1 SGHTA, CDR2 FQGNSA. This CDR3 spans 16 amino acids. The complete variable domain, with remaining parts taken from reference TRBV7-2 and TRBJ2-3, reads GAGVSQSPSNKVTEKGKDVELRCDPISGHTALYWYRQSLGQGLEFLIYFQGNSAPDKSGLPSDRFSAERTGGSVSTLTIQRTQQEDSAVYLCASSPEATSSTDTQYFGPGTRLTVL.

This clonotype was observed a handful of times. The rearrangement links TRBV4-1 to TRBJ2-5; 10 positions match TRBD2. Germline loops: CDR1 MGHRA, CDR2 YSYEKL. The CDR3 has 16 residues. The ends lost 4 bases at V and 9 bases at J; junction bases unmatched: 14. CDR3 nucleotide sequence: TGCGCCAGCAGCCGGCTGTCAGCGGGAGGGGTCCTGGCCCAGTACTTC. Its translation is CASSRLSAGGVLAQYF.

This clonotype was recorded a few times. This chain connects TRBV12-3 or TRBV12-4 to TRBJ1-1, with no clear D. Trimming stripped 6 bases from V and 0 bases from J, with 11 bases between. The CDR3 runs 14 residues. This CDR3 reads CASRISGMNTEAFF. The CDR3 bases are TGTGCCAGCAGGATATCAGGAATGAACACTGAAGCTTTCTTT.

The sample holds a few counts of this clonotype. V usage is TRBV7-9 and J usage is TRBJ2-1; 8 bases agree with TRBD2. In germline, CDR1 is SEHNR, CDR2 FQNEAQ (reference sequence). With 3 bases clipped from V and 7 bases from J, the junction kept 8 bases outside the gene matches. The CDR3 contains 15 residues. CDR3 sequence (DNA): TGTGCCAGCAGCTTCACTAGCGGAGGGGGGAATGAGCAGTTCTTC. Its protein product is CASSFTSGGGNEQFF.

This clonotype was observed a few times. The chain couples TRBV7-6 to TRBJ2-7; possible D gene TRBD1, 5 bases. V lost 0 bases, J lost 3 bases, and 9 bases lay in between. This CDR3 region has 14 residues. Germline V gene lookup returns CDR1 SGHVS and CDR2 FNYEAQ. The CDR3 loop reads CASSLALGDYEQYF. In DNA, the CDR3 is TGTGCCAGCAGCTTAGCTCTAGGGGACTACGAGCAGTACTTC.

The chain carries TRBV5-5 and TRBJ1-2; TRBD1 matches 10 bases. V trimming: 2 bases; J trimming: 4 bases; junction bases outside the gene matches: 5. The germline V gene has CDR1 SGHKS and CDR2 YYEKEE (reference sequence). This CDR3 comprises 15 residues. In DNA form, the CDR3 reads TGTGCCAGCAGCTTAGGGACAGGGGATCTCTATGGCTACACCTTC. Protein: CASSLGTGDLYGYTF.

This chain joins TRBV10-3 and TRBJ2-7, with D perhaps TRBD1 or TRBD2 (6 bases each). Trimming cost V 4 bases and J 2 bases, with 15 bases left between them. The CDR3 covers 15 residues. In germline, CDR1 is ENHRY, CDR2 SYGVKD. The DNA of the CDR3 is TGTGCCATCAGTGGCGAGGGGGGTTCCCCCTACGAGCAGTACTTC. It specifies CAISGEGGSPYEQYF.

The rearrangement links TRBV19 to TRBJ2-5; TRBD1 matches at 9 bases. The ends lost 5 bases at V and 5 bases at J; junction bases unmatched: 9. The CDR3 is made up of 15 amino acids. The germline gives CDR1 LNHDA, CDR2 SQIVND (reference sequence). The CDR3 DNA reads TGTGCCAGTAGTCAAATGGGGACAGGGAGCGAGACCCAGTACTTC. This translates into CASSQMGTGSETQYF.

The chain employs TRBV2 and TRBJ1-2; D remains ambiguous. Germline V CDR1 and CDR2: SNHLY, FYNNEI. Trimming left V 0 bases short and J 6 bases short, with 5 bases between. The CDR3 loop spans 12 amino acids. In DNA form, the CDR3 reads TGTGCCAGCAGTGAAGCGTCGAATGGCTACACCTTC. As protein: CASSEASNGYTF.